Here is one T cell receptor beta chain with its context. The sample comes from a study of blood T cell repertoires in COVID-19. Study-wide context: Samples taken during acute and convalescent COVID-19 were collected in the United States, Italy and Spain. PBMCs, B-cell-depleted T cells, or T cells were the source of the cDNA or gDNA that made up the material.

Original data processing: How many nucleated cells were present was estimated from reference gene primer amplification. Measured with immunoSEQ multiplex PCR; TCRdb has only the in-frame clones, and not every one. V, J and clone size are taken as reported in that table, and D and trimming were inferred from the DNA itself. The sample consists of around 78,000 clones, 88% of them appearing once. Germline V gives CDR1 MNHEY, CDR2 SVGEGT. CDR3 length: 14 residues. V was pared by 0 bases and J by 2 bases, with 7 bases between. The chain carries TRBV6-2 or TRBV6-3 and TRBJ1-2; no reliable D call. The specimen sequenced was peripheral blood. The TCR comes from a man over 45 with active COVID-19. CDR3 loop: CASSYSSRNYGYTF. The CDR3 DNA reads TGTGCCAGCAGTTACTCCTCCAGGAACTATGGCTACACCTTC.